These 3 T cell receptor beta chains originate from one sample sequenced in a study of blood T cell repertoires in COVID-19. The assay was immunoSEQ multiplex PCR, and TCRdb's table has in-frame clones only and misses some. In the table there are about 150,000 clones, 70% to 90% of which are singletons. Source material: peripheral blood. These receptors all stem from a human donor in a cohort sampled during active COVID-19.

The genes are TRBV7-2 and TRBJ2-5; D unclear. Trimming pared 1 base from V and 1 base from J, leaving 7 bases between. The CDR3 has 14 amino acids. CDR1 is SGHTA and CDR2 is FQGNSA in the germline V gene. CDR3 sequence (DNA): TGTGCCAGCAGCTTAGGACTCCCCCAAGAGACCCAGTACTTC. This encodes CASSLGLPQETQYF.

V gene TRBV11-3 combines with J gene TRBJ2-3, with TRBD1 as a possible D gene (6 bases). The V gene lost 4 bases and the J gene lost 2 bases, with 10 bases spanning the gap. Germline V lookup: CDR1 SGHNT, CDR2 YENEEA. This CDR3 comprises 14 residues. CDR3 sequence (DNA): TGTGCCAGCAGCTCGACAGGATACACAGATACGCAGTATTTT. Its translation is CASSSTGYTDTQYF.

The chain employs TRBV11-3 and TRBJ1-1; 10 bases line up with TRBD1. The CDR3 runs 16 residues. J gave up 1 base and V 2 bases, and 4 bases lay outside the gene matches. The germline V gene encodes CDR1 SGHNT and CDR2 YENEEA. The CDR3 loop reads CASSLRQGAGNTEAFF. CDR3 DNA sequence: TGTGCCAGCAGCTTAAGACAGGGGGCGGGGAACACTGAAGCTTTCTTT.